The clone carrying this T cell receptor beta chain was recorded at least ten times. Its antigen is not identified. This sample was taken from a study of T cell repertoires in cytomegalovirus infection. In germline, CDR1 is MDHEN, CDR2 SYDVKM. This CDR3 has 10 residues. TCRdb passed the reads through MiXCR, listing each CDR3 protein once. The data contain some 71,000 distinct CDR3 sequences, 25% to 30% of them singletons. Findings and caveats of the study: Carriers of CMV plus the relevant HLA were identified by cumulative public TCR beta family frequency. What dominated the ex vivo response were HLA-C-restricted CMV-specific TCR beta clonotypes.

The chain employs TRBV28 and TRBJ2-2; D gene unclear. Sequencing used CD8+ T cells from cultured PBMCs, obtained from culture after CMV antigen stimulation. The clonotype originates from a human donor in good health (CMV status not recorded). Some clones in this sample may be carry-over from other donors' samples. In DNA form, the CDR3 reads TGTGGTGTTGGCACCGGGGAGCTGTTTTTT. Translating gives CGVGTGELFF. The variable domain in full, completed from reference TRBV28 and TRBJ2-2, reads DVKVTQSSRYLVKRTGEKVFLECVQDMDHENMFWYRQDPGLGLRLIYFSYDVKMKEKGDIPEGYSVSREKKERFSLILESASTNQTSMYLCGVGTGELFFGEGSRLTVL.